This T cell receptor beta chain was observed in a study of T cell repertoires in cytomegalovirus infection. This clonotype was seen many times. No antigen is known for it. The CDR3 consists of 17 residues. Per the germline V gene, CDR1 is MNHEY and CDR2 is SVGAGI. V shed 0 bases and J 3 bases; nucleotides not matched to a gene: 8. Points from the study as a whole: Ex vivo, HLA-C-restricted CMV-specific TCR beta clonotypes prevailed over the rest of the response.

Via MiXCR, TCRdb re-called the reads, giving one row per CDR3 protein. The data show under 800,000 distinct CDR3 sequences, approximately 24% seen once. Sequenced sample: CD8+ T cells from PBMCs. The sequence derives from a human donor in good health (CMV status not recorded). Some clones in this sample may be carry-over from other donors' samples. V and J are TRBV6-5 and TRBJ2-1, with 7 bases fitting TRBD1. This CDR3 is CASSYSTGYVDYNEQFF. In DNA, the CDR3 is TGTGCCAGCAGTTACTCGACAGGGTATGTGGACTACAATGAGCAGTTCTTC.